This T cell receptor beta chain originates from a study of T cell changes during pregnancy in multiple sclerosis. The CDR3 covers 16 residues. Sequencing was performed with immunoSEQ multiplex PCR; in TCRdb, only in-frame clones are kept and a portion is missing. The sample yields just over 30,000 clones, approximately 88% seen once. This TCR derives from a female donor with multiple sclerosis, enrolled in a pregnancy study. V is TRBV12-1 and J is TRBJ1-2; the table assigns TRBD1, which was not confirmed against the DNA. TRBV12-1 is reported as a pseudogene. The specimen comprised CD8+ T cells from peripheral blood mononuclear cells, sampled in the first trimester of pregnancy. CDR3 residues: CASSFVGRGRLYGYTF. CDR3 sequence (DNA): TGTGCCAGCAGCTTTGTAGGCAGGGGGCGTCTCTATGGCTACACCTTC.